This TCR beta chain was found in a study of blood T cell repertoires in COVID-19. Produced via immunoSEQ multiplex PCR; TCRdb's table is partial and in-frame only. This table holds 250,000 to 300,000 clones, 81% found once. V was shortened by 6 bases and J by 6 bases, with 17 bases between the two germline ends. This CDR3 comprises 15 residues. CDR1 SGHTA and CDR2 FQGTGA come from the germline V gene. The receptor was isolated from a woman aged 60-70 years with active or convalescent COVID-19. The chain is built from TRBV7-3 and TRBJ2-2, with D perhaps TRBD1 (5 bases). Sequences were obtained from peripheral blood. CDR3 sequence: CASSRRAGLPGELFF. For the CDR3, the DNA is TGTGCCAGCAGTCGCCGGGCAGGGCTTCCCGGGGAGCTGTTTTTT.